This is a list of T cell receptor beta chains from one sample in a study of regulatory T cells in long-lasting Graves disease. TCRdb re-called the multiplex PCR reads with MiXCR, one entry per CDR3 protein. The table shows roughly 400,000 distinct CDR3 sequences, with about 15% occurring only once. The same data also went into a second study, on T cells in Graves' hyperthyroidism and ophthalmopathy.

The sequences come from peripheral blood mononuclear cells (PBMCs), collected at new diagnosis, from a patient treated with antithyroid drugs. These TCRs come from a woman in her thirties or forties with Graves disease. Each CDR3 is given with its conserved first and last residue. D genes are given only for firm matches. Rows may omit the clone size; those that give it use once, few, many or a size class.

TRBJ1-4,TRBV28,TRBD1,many,CASSSYQGATNEKLFF,TGTGCCAGCAGTTCATATCAGGGGGCTACTAATGAAAAACTGTTTTTT
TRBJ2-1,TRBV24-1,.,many,CATSDTRDLRSYNEQFF,TGTGCCACCAGTGACACGCGGGACTTGCGGTCCTACAATGAGCAGTTCTTC
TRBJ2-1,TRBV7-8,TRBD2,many,CASSSGPGLAGLYNEQFF,TGTGCCAGCAGCTCCGGCCCGGGACTAGCGGGCCTATACAATGAGCAGTTCTTC
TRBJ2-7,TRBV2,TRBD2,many,CASIAGGFYEQYF,TGTGCCAGTATAGCGGGAGGCTTCTACGAGCAGTACTTC
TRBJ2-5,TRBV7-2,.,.,CASSPRWVLQETQYF,TGTGCCAGCAGCCCCCGGTGGGTGCTCCAAGAGACCCAGTACTTC
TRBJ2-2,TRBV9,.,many,CASSVAFSNTGELFF,TGTGCCAGCAGCGTAGCTTTTTCTAACACCGGGGAGCTGTTTTTT
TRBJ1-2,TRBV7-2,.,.,CASSPGGDQYGYTF,TGTGCCAGCAGCCCCGGTGGGGACCAATATGGCTACACCTTC
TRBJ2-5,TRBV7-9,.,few,CASSPPSGTQYF,TGTGCCAGCAGCCCTCCGTCGGGTACCCAGTACTTC
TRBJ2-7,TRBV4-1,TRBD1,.,CASSQLSGTGRARQEQYF,TGCGCCAGCAGCCAACTGTCCGGGACAGGGAGGGCCCGACAAGAGCAGTACTTC
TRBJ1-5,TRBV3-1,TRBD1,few,CASSQSDRASNQPQHF,TGTGCCAGCAGCCAATCGGACAGGGCCAGCAATCAGCCCCAGCATTTT
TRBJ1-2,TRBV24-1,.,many,CATSDTTGPNYGYTF,TGTGCCACCAGTGATACCACGGGACCAAACTATGGCTACACCTTC
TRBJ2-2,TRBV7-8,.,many,CASRHRGGLGGELFF,TGTGCCAGCAGACACAGGGGGGGACTGGGCGGGGAGCTGTTTTTT
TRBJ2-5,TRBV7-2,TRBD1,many,CASSPIGQGAGETQYF,TGTGCCAGCAGCCCTATAGGACAGGGGGCAGGGGAGACCCAGTACTTC
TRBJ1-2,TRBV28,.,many,CASKQGYGYTF,TGTGCCAGCAAACAGGGATATGGCTACACCTTC
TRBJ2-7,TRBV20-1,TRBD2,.,CSARGQREGHSEQYF,TGCAGTGCTAGAGGTCAGCGGGAGGGTCACAGCGAGCAGTACTTC
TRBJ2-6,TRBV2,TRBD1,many,CASRGQSSGANVLTF,TGTGCCAGCAGGGGACAGAGCTCTGGGGCCAACGTCCTGACTTTC
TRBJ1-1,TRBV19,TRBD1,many,CASTGTGGMNTEAFF,TGTGCCAGTACCGGGACAGGGGGCATGAACACTGAAGCTTTCTTT
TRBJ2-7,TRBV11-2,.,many,CASSLDIGAKEQYF,TGTGCCAGCAGCTTAGATATCGGGGCAAAAGAGCAGTACTTC
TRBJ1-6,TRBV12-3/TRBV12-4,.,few,CASSTGSAPLHF,TGTGCCAGCAGCACCGGGAGCGCACCCCTCCACTTT
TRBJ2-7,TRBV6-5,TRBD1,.,CASSSPHGQGKVEQYF,TGTGCCAGCAGTTCCCCACACGGACAGGGTAAAGTCGAGCAGTACTTC
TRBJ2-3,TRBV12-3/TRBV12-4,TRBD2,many,CASSRGEDDTDTQYF,TGTGCCAGCAGTCGGGGGGAAGACGACACAGATACGCAGTATTTT
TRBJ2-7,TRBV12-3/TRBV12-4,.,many,CASSEGPPSEQYF,TGTGCCAGCAGTGAGGGACCTCCTTCCGAGCAGTACTTC
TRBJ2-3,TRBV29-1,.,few,CSVERRMGPDTQYF,TGCAGCGTTGAGAGGAGGATGGGGCCAGATACGCAGTATTTT
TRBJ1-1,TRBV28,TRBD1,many,CASTDRVGITEAFF,TGTGCCAGCACCGACAGGGTAGGGATTACTGAAGCTTTCTTT
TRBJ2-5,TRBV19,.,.,CASIQGQETQYF,TGTGCCAGTATACAGGGTCAAGAGACCCAGTACTTC
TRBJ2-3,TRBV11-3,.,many,CASSPAASTDTQYF,TGTGCCAGCAGCCCCGCAGCCAGCACAGATACGCAGTATTTT
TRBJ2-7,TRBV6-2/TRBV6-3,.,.,CASSSPDDSYEQYF,TGTGCCAGCAGTTCCCCGGACGACTCCTACGAGCAGTACTTC
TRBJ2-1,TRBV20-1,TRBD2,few,CSAPAGDDEQFF,TGCAGTGCTCCTGCGGGGGACGATGAGCAGTTCTTC
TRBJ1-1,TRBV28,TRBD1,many,CASSSPGTAGWSMNTEAFF,TGTGCCAGCAGTTCACCCGGGACAGCCGGCTGGAGTATGAACACTGAAGCTTTCTTT
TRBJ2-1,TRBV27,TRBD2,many,CASSFTSDYNEQFF,TGTGCCAGCAGTTTCACTAGCGACTACAATGAGCAGTTCTTC
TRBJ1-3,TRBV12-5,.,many,CASGFSTGNTIYF,TGTGCTAGTGGTTTTTCGACTGGAAACACCATATATTTT
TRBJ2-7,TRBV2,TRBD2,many,CASSDVVAGAYEQYF,TGTGCCAGCAGCGATGTAGTAGCGGGGGCCTACGAGCAGTACTTC
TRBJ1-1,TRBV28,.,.,CASSLRGKTEAFF,TGTGCCAGCAGTTTAAGGGGGAAGACTGAAGCTTTCTTT
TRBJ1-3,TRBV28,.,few,CASSSPGLSGNTIYF,TGTGCCAGCAGTTCCCCGGGTCTCTCTGGAAACACCATATATTTT
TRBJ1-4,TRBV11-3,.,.,CASSQRPGTNEKLFF,TGTGCCAGCAGCCAACGACCGGGAACTAATGAAAAACTGTTTTTT
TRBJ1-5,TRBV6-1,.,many,CASSRTENYSNQPQHF,TGTGCCAGCAGTCGGACAGAAAACTATAGCAATCAGCCCCAGCATTTT
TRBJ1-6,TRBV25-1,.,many,CASSDAGNSPLHF,TGTGCCAGCAGTGACGCAGGAAATTCACCCCTCCACTTT
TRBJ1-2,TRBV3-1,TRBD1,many,CASSLTGGAYGYTF,TGTGCCAGCAGCCTTACAGGGGGCGCCTATGGCTACACCTTC
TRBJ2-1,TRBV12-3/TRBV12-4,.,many,CASSLTSRNEQFF,TGTGCCAGCAGTTTAACTAGCCGCAATGAGCAGTTCTTC
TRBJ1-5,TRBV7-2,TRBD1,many,CASSPQAGGASNQPQHF,TGTGCCAGCAGCCCCCAAGCAGGGGGCGCGAGCAATCAGCCCCAGCATTTT
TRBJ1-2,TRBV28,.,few,CASSKGDYGYTF,TGTGCCAGCAGTAAGGGGGATTATGGCTACACCTTC
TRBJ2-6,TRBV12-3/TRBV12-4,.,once,CASSLRGGQPVSGANVPTF,TGTGCCAGCAGTCTTCGTGGTGGCCAGCCCGTCTCTGGGGCCAACGTCCCGACTTTC
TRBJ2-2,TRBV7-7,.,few,CASSGSWDTGELFF,TGTGCTAGCAGTGGGTCTTGGGACACCGGGGAGCTGTTTTTT
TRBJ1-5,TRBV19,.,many,CASSIERAGTLGQPQHF,TGTGCCAGTAGTATAGAACGGGCAGGGACACTCGGGCAGCCCCAGCATTTT
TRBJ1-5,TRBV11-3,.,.,CASSLGAPGEGRERDSNQPQHF,TGTGCCAGCAGCTTAGGAGCCCCCGGGGAGGGCAGGGAACGGGATAGCAATCAGCCCCAGCATTTT
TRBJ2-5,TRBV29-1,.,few,CSVDWGETQYF,TGCAGCGTTGATTGGGGTGAGACCCAGTACTTC
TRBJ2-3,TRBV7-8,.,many,CASSHTGITDTQYF,TGTGCCAGCAGCCACACGGGCATTACAGATACGCAGTATTTT
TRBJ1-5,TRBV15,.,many,CATSSVGSAQPQHF,TGTGCCACCAGCAGCGTAGGGTCCGCTCAGCCCCAGCATTTT
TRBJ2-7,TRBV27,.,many,CASGRQARYEQYF,TGTGCCAGCGGTAGGCAGGCCCGCTACGAGCAGTACTTC
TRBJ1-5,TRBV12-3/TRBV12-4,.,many,CASSSRGQPQHF,TGTGCCAGCAGCTCAAGAGGTCAGCCCCAGCATTTT
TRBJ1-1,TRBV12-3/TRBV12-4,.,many,CASSPGAITEAFF,TGTGCCAGCAGCCCCGGGGCGATCACTGAAGCTTTCTTT
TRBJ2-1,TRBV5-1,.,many,CASSLIGDNEQFF,TGCGCCAGCAGCTTGATCGGGGACAATGAGCAGTTCTTC
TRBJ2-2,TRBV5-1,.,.,CASSIGSGTNTGELFF,TGCGCCAGCAGCATCGGTAGCGGCACGAACACCGGGGAGCTGTTTTTT
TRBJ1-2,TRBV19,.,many,CASSMAGQTGYGYTF,TGTGCCAGTAGTATGGCCGGACAGACGGGCTATGGCTACACCTTC
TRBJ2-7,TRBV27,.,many,CASSIGASRSYEQYF,TGTGCCAGCTCCATCGGGGCTAGCAGGTCCTACGAGCAGTACTTC